The rows below give T cell receptor beta chains drawn from one sample of a study of cytomegalovirus exposure and HLA in healthy donors. TCRdb keeps only in-frame clones here, not all; method: immunoSEQ multiplex PCR. The sample records roughly 180,000 clones, 70% to 80% being singletons. The specimen was PBMCs. The receptors here all came from a man aged 25 to 40 in good health and CMV-seronegative. The CDR3 runs from the conserved cysteine through the conserved F or W. D genes are given only for firm matches. Size tells how often a clone was seen (once, few, many) or the class of an expanded clone, and some rows leave it out.

d_gene | j_gene | v_gene | abundance | CDR3aa | CDR3nt
TRBD2 | TRBJ2-7 | TRBV2 | . | CASSPRLAINYEQYF | TGTGCCAGCAGTCCACGACTAGCCATAAACTACGAGCAGTACTTC
. | TRBJ2-7 | TRBV28 | . | CASSLRTRQFSYEQYF | TGTGCCAGCAGTTTAAGGACCCGACAGTTCTCATACGAGCAGTACTTC
TRBD1 | TRBJ1-2 | TRBV27 | . | CASSGTAYYGYTF | TGTGCCAGCAGCGGGACAGCCTACTATGGCTACACCTTC
TRBD1 | TRBJ2-7 | TRBV18 | . | CASSPRGQSAYEQYF | TGTGCCAGCTCACCTCGGGGACAGTCCGCCTACGAGCAGTACTTC
. | TRBJ2-7 | TRBV7-9 | . | CASSPTYEQYF | TGTGCCAGCAGCCCCACCTACGAGCAGTACTTC
. | TRBJ1-5 | TRBV28 | . | CASRRTGTTNQPQHF | TGTGCCAGCAGGCGGACCGGGACAACCAATCAGCCCCAGCATTTT
. | TRBJ1-1 | TRBV30 | . | CAWVSGGPNTEAFF | TGTGCCTGGGTATCCGGGGGGCCGAACACTGAAGCTTTCTTT
TRBD2 | TRBJ2-1 | TRBV7-2 | few | CASSLAGANNEQFF | TGTGCCAGCAGTTTAGCGGGAGCCAACAATGAGCAGTTCTTC
TRBD1 | TRBJ1-4 | TRBV6-1 | . | CASSEPWGTGSEKLFF | TGTGCCAGCAGTGAACCCTGGGGGACAGGCTCTGAAAAACTGTTTTTT
TRBD1 | TRBJ1-5 | TRBV4-1 | . | CASSQIAGTGSNQPQHF | TGCGCCAGCAGCCAAATAGCCGGGACAGGGAGCAATCAGCCCCAGCATTTT
TRBD1 | TRBJ1-1 | TRBV7-3 | . | CASSSDGPGTALNTEAFF | TGTGCCAGCAGCTCCGATGGGCCGGGGACAGCTTTGAACACTGAAGCTTTCTTT
. | TRBJ2-1 | TRBV5-1 | . | CASSLPYNEQFF | TGCGCCAGCAGCTTGCCTTACAATGAGCAGTTCTTC
. | TRBJ2-3 | TRBV6-4 | once | CASSESIVTDTQYF | TGTGCCAGCAGCGAGTCTATAGTCACAGATACGCAGTATTTT
. | TRBJ1-1 | TRBV27 | . | CASSLSGALMNTEAFF | TGTGCCAGCAGTTTATCTGGGGCATTAATGAACACTGAAGCTTTCTTT
TRBD1 | TRBJ1-6 | TRBV5-6 | once | CASSTGTGFGNSPLHF | TGTGCCAGCAGTACCGGGACAGGATTCGGGAATTCACCCCTCCACTTT
. | TRBJ1-2 | TRBV7-9 | . | CASSPEGLWAYGYTF | TGTGCCAGCAGCCCAGAGGGTTTATGGGCCTATGGCTACACCTTC
TRBD1 | TRBJ1-1 | TRBV19 | . | CASRGQANTEAFF | TGTGCCAGTAGGGGACAGGCGAACACTGAAGCTTTCTTT
. | TRBJ2-7 | TRBV11-2 | few | CASSYGRGAHYEQYF | TGTGCCAGCAGCTACGGACGGGGAGCTCACTACGAGCAGTACTTC